The 25 T cell receptor beta chains reported below all come from one sample, sequenced in a study of blood T cell repertoires in COVID-19. Here immunoSEQ multiplex PCR was the method, and the copy in TCRdb shows in-frame clones only, minus some. The table has approximately 24,000 clones, 87% seen once. The sequencing sample was made of peripheral blood. These receptors were obtained from a human donor with active COVID-19. The donor label of this sample is uncertain.

This chain uses TRBV10-1 with TRBJ1-3, with D perhaps TRBD1 (5 bases). Germline CDR1 and CDR2: WNHNN and SYGVQD (reference sequence). Deletions cut 0 bases from V and 6 bases from J, with 9 bases between. There are 14 residues in the CDR3. The CDR3 nucleotides are TGCGCCAGCAGTGAGTCTCCAGGGCAAAACACCATATATTTT. This encodes CASSESPGQNTIYF.

J is TRBJ2-7 and V is TRBV4-1, with TRBD2 identical over 10 bases. CDR1 MGHRA and CDR2 YSYEKL come from the germline V gene. There are 17 residues in the CDR3. V lost 2 bases, J lost 0 bases, and 7 bases stayed unmatched. In nucleotides, the CDR3 is TGCGCCAGCAGCCAACTTCGTCTAGCGGGGGCCTCCTACGAGCAGTACTTC. It translates to CASSQLRLAGASYEQYF.

The chain is built from TRBV4-3 and TRBJ1-6; D remains unclear. Germline V gives CDR1 LGHNA, CDR2 YSLEER. The V gene lost 1 base and the J gene lost 9 bases, with 16 bases spanning the gap. The CDR3 spans 16 residues. CDR3 coding DNA: TGCGCCAGCAGCCAAGCCTGGCGGGATCCATCTTCACCCCTCCACTTT. Translating it yields CASSQAWRDPSSPLHF.

V gene TRBV28 combines with J gene TRBJ2-7; 11 bases fit TRBD2. The CDR3 contains 15 residues. J gave up 0 bases and V 7 bases, and 5 bases lay outside the gene matches. Germline CDR1 is MDHEN and CDR2 is SYDVKM. The CDR3 here is CASNSGTSGSYEQYF. CDR3 coding DNA: TGTGCCAGCAATTCCGGGACTAGCGGCTCCTACGAGCAGTACTTC.

J is TRBJ1-1 and V is TRBV9; 11 bases are a match to TRBD1. The CDR3 length is 15 residues. CDR1 SGDLS and CDR2 YYNGEE come from the germline V gene. V lost 0 bases, J lost 3 bases, and 1 base stayed unmatched. The CDR3 DNA is TGTGCCAGCAGCGTAGGGGGACAGGGGGACACTGAAGCTTTCTTT. As protein: CASSVGGQGDTEAFF. Full variable domain (outside the CDR3, taken from reference TRBV9 and TRBJ1-1): DSGVTQTPKHLITATGQRVTLRCSPRSGDLSVYWYQQSLDQGLQFLIQYYNGEERAKGNILERFSAQQFPDLHSELNLSSLELGDSALYFCASSVGGQGDTEAFFGQGTRLTVV.

V is TRBV6-5 and J is TRBJ2-7, with TRBD2 matching 15 bases. The V and J ends lost 5 bases and 7 bases, in that order; junction bases with no gene match: 3. Germline V gene data show CDR1 as MNHEY and CDR2 as SVGAGI. This CDR3 spans 14 amino acids. The DNA for the CDR3 is TGTGCCAGCAGTCCCGGGACTAGCGGGGGGGAGCAGTACTTC. Amino acids: CASSPGTSGGEQYF.

This chain uses TRBV3-1 (or the pseudogene TRBV3-2) with TRBJ2-3; a possible D gene is TRBD2 (5 bases). The V end lost 4 bases, the J end lost 3 bases, and 14 bases lay between the germline ends. Germline-derived CDR1 and CDR2 are LGHDT and YNNKEL (reference sequence). The length of the CDR3 is 15 residues. CDR3 region: CASSRAPGRTDTQYF. The CDR3 nucleotides read TGTGCCAGCAGCCGGGCCCCGGGAAGGACAGATACGCAGTATTTT.

The chain combines TRBV7-9 with TRBJ1-3; a possible D gene is TRBD1 (6 bases). The CDR3 sequence is 12 residues long. Looked up from germline, CDR1 is SEHNR and CDR2 is FQNEAQ (reference sequence). V was trimmed by 6 bases and J by 7 bases, leaving 10 bases between them. This CDR3 is CASSSQGNTIYF. The DNA of the CDR3 is TGTGCCAGCAGTTCACAGGGTAACACCATATATTTT.

The chain couples TRBV2 to TRBJ1-2; D unresolved. The CDR3 consists of 14 residues. Germline V gene lookup returns CDR1 SNHLY and CDR2 FYNNEI. The germline V and J ends were trimmed by 4 bases and 4 bases, with 13 bases remaining between them. The chain's CDR3 is CASSGGTGSYGYTF. The CDR3 region has the DNA TGTGCCAGCAGTGGAGGCACGGGGAGCTATGGCTACACCTTC.

The V and J genes are TRBV15 and TRBJ1-1; D possibly corresponds to TRBD1 (6 bases). Trimming left V 1 base short and J 5 bases short, with 14 bases between. CDR1 is LNHNV and CDR2 is YYDKDF in the germline V gene (reference sequence). This CDR3 has 15 amino acids. CDR3 residues: CATSRALTGGTEAFF. In DNA, the CDR3 is TGTGCCACCAGCAGAGCCCTGACAGGAGGTACTGAAGCTTTCTTT.

V usage is TRBV21-1 and J usage is TRBJ2-4; the table names TRBD2, a call not compared with the DNA. TRBV21-1 is a listed pseudogene. The CDR3 length is 17 residues. In DNA form, the CDR3 reads TGTGCCAGCAGCAAAGGTCGGCGGGGGCAGGCCAAAAACATTCAGTACTTC. This encodes CASSKGRRGQAKNIQYF.

J is TRBJ2-4 and V is TRBV2; 8 nucleotides match TRBD2. J gave up 8 bases and V 4 bases, and 7 bases lay outside the gene matches. CDR3 length equals 14 residues. The germline CDR1 and CDR2 sequences are SNHLY and FYNNEI. The CDR3 DNA follows: TGTGCCAGCAGTGTGGGCCGGGGGGGCGACATTCAGTACTTC. This sequence encodes CASSVGRGGDIQYF.

The J gene is TRBJ1-4, the V gene TRBV18; D gene unclear. Between the trimmed V and J ends, which lost 3 bases and 6 bases, there was a span of 11 bases. CDR3 size: 14 residues. The germline gives CDR1 KGHSH, CDR2 LQKENI. The CDR3 region is CASSPLDGDEKLFF. The CDR3 DNA is TGTGCCAGCTCACCTTTAGACGGGGATGAAAAACTGTTTTTT.

This chain connects TRBV2 to TRBJ2-1; 7 bases are shared with TRBD2. Germline CDR1 is SNHLY and CDR2 is FYNNEI. The V segment lost 3 bases and the J segment 5 bases; nucleotides outside the gene matches: 7. The CDR3 loop spans 15 amino acids. This CDR3 reads CASSDPGLVHNEQFF. DNA of the CDR3: TGTGCCAGCAGTGACCCCGGACTAGTACACAATGAGCAGTTCTTC.

The chain combines TRBV7-9 with TRBJ2-3; TRBD2 matches at 9 bases. The CDR3 totals 18 residues. The V segment lost 2 bases and the J segment 0 bases; nucleotides outside the gene matches: 9. Germline-derived CDR1 and CDR2 are SEHNR and FQNEAQ (reference sequence). The CDR3 spells CASSLHSSGSRSTDTQYF. The CDR3 DNA reads as TGTGCCAGCAGCTTACACAGTAGCGGGAGCAGGAGCACAGATACGCAGTATTTT.

The rearrangement joins TRBV18 to TRBJ2-7, with TRBD1 as a possible D gene (6 bases). Trimming took off 8 bases at V and 5 bases at J, with 19 bases between the two ends. Per germline, CDR1 KGHSH and CDR2 LQKENI. The CDR3 runs 14 residues. CDR3 coding DNA: TGTGCCAGCCTAAACGATGGGACATTGAACGAGCAGTACTTC. It yields the protein CASLNDGTLNEQYF.

The V gene is TRBV7-2, the J gene TRBJ2-7, with 8 bases aligning to TRBD2. The V segment lost 2 bases and the J segment 2 bases; nucleotides outside the gene matches: 5. CDR3 length: 15 residues. Germline V gene lookup returns CDR1 SGHTA and CDR2 FQGNSA. The CDR3, as DNA: TGTGCCAGCAGCTTAACAGGCGGGGGGACCTACGAGCAGTACTTC. It yields the protein CASSLTGGGTYEQYF.

CDR3 loop: CASSSGTGGNIQYF. CDR3 DNA sequence: TGTGCCAGCAGCTCCGGGACAGGGGGGAACATTCAGTACTTC. V and J are TRBV7-3 and TRBJ2-4, with 11 bases identical to TRBD1. Trimming took 4 bases from V and 7 from J; bases not matched to a gene: 3. Germline V gene sequence: CDR1 SGHTA, CDR2 FQGTGA. The CDR3 contains 14 residues.

This chain's CDR3 is CASSPGSRDTEAFF. Here the CDR3 DNA reads TGTGCCAGTAGTCCGGGTTCCAGAGACACTGAAGCTTTCTTT. This chain links TRBV19 with TRBJ1-1; D ambiguous. CDR3 length: 14 residues. V lost 5 bases to trimming and J lost 3 bases, with 13 bases between them. Germline V gene lookup returns CDR1 LNHDA and CDR2 SQIVND (reference sequence).

This clone was counted between two and nine times. V and J are TRBV6-1 and TRBJ1-1, with D unclear. The V end was cut by 1 base, the J end by 11 bases, with 8 bases between. The germline CDR1 and CDR2 sequences are MNHNS and SASEGT. The CDR3 consists of 11 residues. CDR3: CASSEESGAFF. The DNA for the CDR3 is TGTGCCAGCAGTGAAGAGTCCGGGGCTTTCTTT.

The V and J genes are TRBV5-4 and TRBJ2-1; D perhaps matches TRBD2 (6 bases). CDR1 is SGHNT, CDR2 YYREEE, per germline (reference sequence). V was trimmed by 2 bases and J by 5 bases, leaving 11 bases between them. The CDR3 consists of 14 residues. The CDR3 DNA is TGTGCCAGCAGCTTCGCGGGATACCACAATGAGCAGTTCTTC. This encodes CASSFAGYHNEQFF. Combining the CDR3 with reference TRBV5-4 and TRBJ2-1 gives the whole variable domain ETGVTQSPTHLIKTRGQQVTLRCSSQSGHNTVSWYQQALGQGPQFIFQYYREEENGRGNFPPRFSGLQFPNYSSELNVNALELDDSALYLCASSFAGYHNEQFFGPGTRLTVL.

The chain uses TRBV21-1 and TRBJ1-2; TRBD1, the D gene given by the table, was not confirmed from the DNA. TRBV21-1 is flagged as a pseudogene. This CDR3 region has 17 residues. The CDR3 DNA reads TGTGCCAGCAGCAAAGGAATAGAGACAGCAGTAAACTATGGCTACACCTTC. This gives the protein CASSKGIETAVNYGYTF.

This chain links TRBV5-4 with TRBJ2-1; 14 bases are shared with TRBD2. This CDR3 is 17 amino acids long. Germline V gene data show CDR1 as SGHNT and CDR2 as YYREEE (reference sequence). Trimming cost V 4 bases and J 9 bases; bases outside gene matches: 12. The CDR3 coding sequence is TGTGCCAGCAGCCATGGGACTAGCGGGAGAAGGGCCCCTGAGCAGTTCTTC. The encoded protein is CASSHGTSGRRAPEQFF. Drawing the rest from reference TRBV5-4 and TRBJ2-1, the complete variable domain is ETGVTQSPTHLIKTRGQQVTLRCSSQSGHNTVSWYQQALGQGPQFIFQYYREEENGRGNFPPRFSGLQFPNYSSELNVNALELDDSALYLCASSHGTSGRRAPEQFFGPGTRLTVL.

This chain connects TRBV7-9 to TRBJ1-6; TRBD1 agrees at 7 bases. Germline V gene data show CDR1 as SEHNR and CDR2 as FQNEAQ (reference sequence). CDR3 length: 16 residues. V lost 1 base to trimming and J lost 7 bases; unmatched junction nucleotides: 7. CDR3 amino acids: CASSLGTGTANSPLHF. CDR3 sequence (DNA): TGTGCCAGCAGCTTAGGAACCGGGACAGCAAATTCACCCCTCCACTTT.

This clone occurred a few times. The chain links TRBV7-2 to TRBJ2-7; D not certain. V was pared by 4 bases and J by 4 bases, with 11 bases between. CDR1 and CDR2 (germline): SGHTA, FQGNSA. This CDR3 is built from 13 residues. CDR3: CASSSTPYYEQYF. Here the CDR3 DNA reads TGTGCCAGCAGCTCAACCCCCTATTACGAGCAGTACTTC. The full variable domain, in which reference TRBV7-2 and TRBJ2-7 provide the parts outside the CDR3, is GAGVSQSPSNKVTEKGKDVELRCDPISGHTALYWYRQSLGQGLEFLIYFQGNSAPDKSGLPSDRFSAERTGGSVSTLTIQRTQQEDSAVYLCASSSTPYYEQYFGPGTRLTVT.